A selection of T cell receptor beta chains follows, all from one sample in a study of blood T cell repertoires in COVID-19. Sequencing used immunoSEQ multiplex PCR; TCRdb keeps in-frame clones, though not all of them. Of around 170,000 clones listed, around 80% are singletons. Specimen: peripheral blood. These receptors all come from a woman aged 80 or over with COVID-19, enrolled during active disease. Both conserved end residues are part of each CDR3. Fields, in order: CDR3 protein, V gene.

CDR3aa: CASSVGPSGGTDTQYF
v_gene: TRBV9

CDR3aa: CASSTEDRGNTEAFF
v_gene: TRBV19

CDR3aa: CASSSGQGWDPGNTIYF
v_gene: TRBV25-1

CDR3aa: CASSEVAPGVDYGYTF
v_gene: TRBV2

CDR3aa: CASSFYRGQGYEQYF
v_gene: TRBV7-8

CDR3aa: CATAWGGSNQPQHF
v_gene: TRBV27

CDR3aa: CASSIRTGGPEAFF
v_gene: TRBV19

CDR3aa: CASSYGTGFSYEQYF
v_gene: TRBV5-6

CDR3aa: CASSEARQISEQYF
v_gene: TRBV6-1

CDR3aa: CASRTGSHEQYF
v_gene: TRBV5-1

CDR3aa: CASRGPNQETQYF
v_gene: TRBV6-5